Listed below are T cell receptor beta chains from one sample, sequenced in a study of patients and donors after allogeneic stem cell transplantation. One entry per CDR3 protein, called by TCRdb with MiXCR from the RT-PCR reads. The sample contains about 150,000 distinct CDR3 sequences, 37% of which appear only once. The sequenced sample consisted of blood, either unsorted or a sorted T cell fraction (not recorded which). These receptors all stem from a human donor who was either an allogeneic HSCT recipient or a stem cell or donor lymphocyte infusion donor (not recorded which). It is not recorded whose cells these are; they may come from a transplant donor. CDR3s include the opening cysteine and the closing phenylalanine or tryptophan. The D gene is left open where the match is weak. For some rows the clone size is stated as once, few or many, or as a class when expanded; others skip it.

d_gene: -
j_gene: TRBJ1-1
abundance: many
v_gene: TRBV7-9
CDR3nt: TGTGCCAGCAGCTTACCCGGTGGGACTGAAGCTTTCTTT
CDR3aa: CASSLPGGTEAFF

d_gene: -
j_gene: TRBJ1-5
abundance: -
v_gene: TRBV5-5
CDR3nt: TGTGCCAGCAGCAAAAGGGGAGGGGGCAATCAGCCCCAGCATTTT
CDR3aa: CASSKRGGGNQPQHF

d_gene: TRBD2
j_gene: TRBJ2-1
abundance: -
v_gene: TRBV3-1
CDR3nt: TGTGCCAGCAGAGCGGGGGGCAATGAGCAGTTCTTC
CDR3aa: CASRAGGNEQFF

d_gene: -
j_gene: TRBJ1-2
abundance: few
v_gene: TRBV6-5
CDR3nt: TGTGCCAGCAGTTTTGACACCTCCCCAGGCTATGGCTACACCTTC
CDR3aa: CASSFDTSPGYGYTF

d_gene: TRBD1
j_gene: TRBJ1-1
abundance: few
v_gene: TRBV6-6
CDR3nt: TGTGCCAGCAGCCCCGGACAGGGCCAAGCTTTCTTT
CDR3aa: CASSPGQGQAFF

d_gene: -
j_gene: TRBJ1-1
abundance: -
v_gene: TRBV12-3/TRBV12-4
CDR3nt: TGTGCCAGCAGTCTCCTGGGACCGTTGGGCACTGAAGCTTTCTTT
CDR3aa: CASSLLGPLGTEAFF

d_gene: -
j_gene: TRBJ1-2
abundance: -
v_gene: TRBV21-1
CDR3nt: TGTGCCAGCAGCAATGGGGACATACCTAACTATGGCTACACCTTC
CDR3aa: CASSNGDIPNYGYTF

d_gene: -
j_gene: TRBJ1-1
abundance: few
v_gene: TRBV29-1
CDR3nt: TGCAGCGTGGGGCGTGAAGCTTTCTTT
CDR3aa: CSVGREAFF

d_gene: -
j_gene: TRBJ1-2
abundance: -
v_gene: TRBV7-9
CDR3nt: TGTGCCAGCAGCCCTCCAGGAAACTATGGCTACACCTTC
CDR3aa: CASSPPGNYGYTF

d_gene: -
j_gene: TRBJ1-2
abundance: -
v_gene: TRBV28
CDR3nt: TGTGCCAGCAGTTTAATACGGGGTGGCTACACCTTC
CDR3aa: CASSLIRGGYTF

d_gene: TRBD2
j_gene: TRBJ2-1
abundance: -
v_gene: TRBV7-3
CDR3nt: TGTGCCAGCAGCCCTGGACTAGCGGGAGTCAATGAGCAGTTCTTC
CDR3aa: CASSPGLAGVNEQFF

d_gene: -
j_gene: TRBJ2-7
abundance: -
v_gene: TRBV4-3
CDR3nt: TGCGCCAGCAGCCAGGGACCTAGCTACGAGCAGTACTTC
CDR3aa: CASSQGPSYEQYF

d_gene: -
j_gene: TRBJ1-1
abundance: -
v_gene: TRBV10-3
CDR3nt: TGTGCCATCAGCTCTACAGGGAAGGTAACTGAAGCTTTCTTT
CDR3aa: CAISSTGKVTEAFF

d_gene: -
j_gene: TRBJ2-2
abundance: many
v_gene: TRBV12-3/TRBV12-4
CDR3nt: TGTGCCAGCAGCACCGGTGGACACCGAACCGGGGAGCTGTTTTTT
CDR3aa: CASSTGGHRTGELFF

d_gene: -
j_gene: TRBJ2-1
abundance: -
v_gene: TRBV20-1
CDR3nt: TGCAGTGCATACCTCAACCTTCTGGGGGAGCAGTTCTTC
CDR3aa: CSAYLNLLGEQFF

d_gene: -
j_gene: TRBJ1-1
abundance: -
v_gene: TRBV15
CDR3nt: TGTGCCACCAGCAGAGATCCCTCTTTTACGGCTTTCTTT
CDR3aa: CATSRDPSFTAFF

d_gene: TRBD2
j_gene: TRBJ2-7
abundance: -
v_gene: TRBV15
CDR3nt: TGTGCCACCAGCAGAGGTCGGCGGGGGTCCTACGAGCAGTACTTC
CDR3aa: CATSRGRRGSYEQYF

d_gene: TRBD1
j_gene: TRBJ1-4
abundance: -
v_gene: TRBV5-1
CDR3nt: TGCGCCAGCAGGGACAGGGCAACTGAAAAACTGTTTTTT
CDR3aa: CASRDRATEKLFF

d_gene: -
j_gene: TRBJ1-1
abundance: few
v_gene: TRBV5-1
CDR3nt: TGCGCCAGCAGCTGGGCAGGGTACACTGAAGCTTTCTTT
CDR3aa: CASSWAGYTEAFF

d_gene: -
j_gene: TRBJ1-2
abundance: few
v_gene: TRBV18
CDR3nt: TGTGCCAGCTCACCTGGCCGGGTCCCCCCTTATGGCTACACCTTC
CDR3aa: CASSPGRVPPYGYTF

d_gene: -
j_gene: TRBJ1-6
abundance: few
v_gene: TRBV24-1
CDR3nt: TGTGCCACCAGTGTTCCTCCTCTGGACTCACCCCTCCACTTT
CDR3aa: CATSVPPLDSPLHF

d_gene: -
j_gene: TRBJ2-1
abundance: -
v_gene: TRBV7-2
CDR3nt: TGTGCCAGCAGTCTTAGGGTCTCCTACAATGAGCAGTTCTTC
CDR3aa: CASSLRVSYNEQFF

d_gene: TRBD1
j_gene: TRBJ1-5
abundance: -
v_gene: TRBV12-3/TRBV12-4
CDR3nt: TGTGCCAGCAGTTTAGAGGACAGGGTGGATCAGCCCCAGCATTTT
CDR3aa: CASSLEDRVDQPQHF

d_gene: -
j_gene: TRBJ1-1
abundance: -
v_gene: TRBV12-3/TRBV12-4
CDR3nt: TGTGCCAGCAGTTTAGGTAAGGGGTGGGGAGTCACTGAAGCTTTCTTT
CDR3aa: CASSLGKGWGVTEAFF

d_gene: -
j_gene: TRBJ1-5
abundance: -
v_gene: TRBV2
CDR3nt: TGTGCCAGCAGTGGTCCTGGTCCGATCAATCAGCCCCAGCATTTT
CDR3aa: CASSGPGPINQPQHF

d_gene: -
j_gene: TRBJ2-3
abundance: -
v_gene: TRBV6-6
CDR3nt: TGTGCCAGCAGTTCTATGGCAGATACGCAGTATTTT
CDR3aa: CASSSMADTQYF

d_gene: -
j_gene: TRBJ1-6
abundance: few
v_gene: TRBV12-3/TRBV12-4
CDR3nt: TGTGCCAGCAGTTTAGTCAATGATGGGTCACCCCTCCACTTT
CDR3aa: CASSLVNDGSPLHF

d_gene: -
j_gene: TRBJ1-2
abundance: -
v_gene: TRBV12-3/TRBV12-4
CDR3nt: TGTGCCAGCAGTTCCGACATGCCTAACTATGGCTACACCTTC
CDR3aa: CASSSDMPNYGYTF

d_gene: -
j_gene: TRBJ2-3
abundance: -
v_gene: TRBV15
CDR3nt: TGTGCCACCAGGGAAACAGGGAGCAGAGATACGCAGTATTTT
CDR3aa: CATRETGSRDTQYF

d_gene: TRBD1
j_gene: TRBJ1-1
abundance: -
v_gene: TRBV10-2
CDR3nt: TGCGCCAGCAGATACAGGGGCTCCACTGAAGCTTTCTTT
CDR3aa: CASRYRGSTEAFF

d_gene: -
j_gene: TRBJ1-2
abundance: -
v_gene: TRBV30
CDR3nt: TGTGCCTGGAGTCCCCGCCCTTTCCCTATTCCACGCTACACCTTC
CDR3aa: CAWSPRPFPIPRYTF

d_gene: -
j_gene: TRBJ2-7
abundance: -
v_gene: TRBV28
CDR3nt: TGTGCCAGCGTAAGAGGCAGGAGGGAGCAGTACTTC
CDR3aa: CASVRGRREQYF

d_gene: TRBD1
j_gene: TRBJ1-1
abundance: -
v_gene: TRBV6-5
CDR3nt: TGTGCCAGCAGCCCAGGGGGATCGAACACTGAAGCTTTCTTT
CDR3aa: CASSPGGSNTEAFF

d_gene: TRBD1
j_gene: TRBJ2-1
abundance: -
v_gene: TRBV5-6
CDR3nt: TGTGCCAGCAGCCATACAGGGGGCGGTGAGCAGTTCTTC
CDR3aa: CASSHTGGGEQFF

d_gene: TRBD1
j_gene: TRBJ1-1
abundance: -
v_gene: TRBV12-3/TRBV12-4
CDR3nt: TGTGCCAGCAGTTTTTGGCAGGGGGCAAGAGCTTTCTTT
CDR3aa: CASSFWQGARAFF

d_gene: -
j_gene: TRBJ1-6
abundance: few
v_gene: TRBV6-2/TRBV6-3
CDR3nt: TGTGCCAGCAGTTACGCTTTTAATTCACCCCTCCACTTT
CDR3aa: CASSYAFNSPLHF

d_gene: -
j_gene: TRBJ2-3
abundance: -
v_gene: TRBV25-1
CDR3nt: TGTGCCAGCAGTGAACCCCAGGAGGGGGGGCGTGCAGATACGCAGTATTTT
CDR3aa: CASSEPQEGGRADTQYF

d_gene: -
j_gene: TRBJ1-5
abundance: -
v_gene: TRBV6-6
CDR3nt: TGTGCCAGCAGCGGGGCCGAACTTGGGCAGCCCCAGCATTTT
CDR3aa: CASSGAELGQPQHF

d_gene: -
j_gene: TRBJ1-1
abundance: -
v_gene: TRBV7-8
CDR3nt: TGTGCCAGCAGCCTAGTGCATGGGGGGCTCACTGAAGCTTTCTTT
CDR3aa: CASSLVHGGLTEAFF

d_gene: -
j_gene: TRBJ2-3
abundance: -
v_gene: TRBV4-3
CDR3nt: TGCGCCAGCAGCCAAGATTACTCAGATACGCAGTATTTT
CDR3aa: CASSQDYSDTQYF